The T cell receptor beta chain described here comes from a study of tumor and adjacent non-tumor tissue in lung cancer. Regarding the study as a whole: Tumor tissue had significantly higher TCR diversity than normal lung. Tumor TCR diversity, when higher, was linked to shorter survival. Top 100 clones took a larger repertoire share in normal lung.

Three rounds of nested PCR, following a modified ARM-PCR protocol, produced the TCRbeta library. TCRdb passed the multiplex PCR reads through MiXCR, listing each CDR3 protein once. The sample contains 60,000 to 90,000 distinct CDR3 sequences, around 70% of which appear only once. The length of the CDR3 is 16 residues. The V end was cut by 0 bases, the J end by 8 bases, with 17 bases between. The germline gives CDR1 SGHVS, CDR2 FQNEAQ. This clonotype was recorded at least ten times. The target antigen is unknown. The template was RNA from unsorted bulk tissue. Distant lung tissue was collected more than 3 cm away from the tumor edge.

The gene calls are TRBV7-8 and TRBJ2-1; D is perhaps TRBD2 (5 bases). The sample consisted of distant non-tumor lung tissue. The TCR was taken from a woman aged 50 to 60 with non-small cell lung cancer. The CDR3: CASSLAASMVVHEQFF. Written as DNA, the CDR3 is TGTGCCAGCAGCTTAGCGGCTAGCATGGTAGTACATGAGCAGTTCTTC.